These 6 T cell receptor beta chains share one sample of origin, sequenced in a study of identical twins. Via MiXCR, TCRdb re-called the 5' RACE reads, giving one row per CDR3 protein. Among roughly 1.6 million distinct CDR3 sequences listed, about 31% were seen once. The sample consisted of cord blood. The receptors were gathered from a newborn girl in good health.

The table lists this clonotype with many counts. The chain has TRBV29-1 and TRBJ2-5; D might be TRBD1 (6 bases). Germline CDR1 and CDR2: SQVTM and ANQGSEA. The V end lost 6 bases, the J end lost 11 bases, and 13 bases lay between the germline ends. The CDR3 contains 10 residues. This CDR3 is CSVTTGSQYF. CDR3 bases: TGCAGCGTGACGACAGGTTCTCAGTACTTC.

The rearrangement uses TRBV20-1 and TRBJ2-3; 8 nucleotides line up with TRBD1. This CDR3 has 14 residues. After removal of 4 bases from V and 4 bases from J, the junction contained 7 bases not matched to a gene. Per germline, CDR1 DFQATT and CDR2 SNEGSKA (reference sequence). The CDR3 DNA is TGCAGTGCTAAATCCACAGGGGGATCAGATACGCAGTATTTT. Translated: CSAKSTGGSDTQYF.

The chain is built from TRBV29-1 and TRBJ1-1, with a weak D call TRBD1 (6 bases). Germline V lookup: CDR1 SQVTM, CDR2 ANQGSEA. The CDR3 is 15 amino acids. The V end lost 4 bases, the J end lost 2 bases, and 17 bases lay between the germline ends. Here the CDR3 reads CSVANRNRANTEAFF. Written as DNA, the CDR3 is TGCAGCGTTGCCAATCGTAACAGGGCTAACACTGAAGCTTTCTTT.

The CDR3 region has the DNA TGCAGTGCTAGAGTCGCGGGAGTGGGAGAGCAGTACTTC. Its translation is CSARVAGVGEQYF. V is TRBV20-1 and J is TRBJ2-4, with 7 bases identical to TRBD2. V gave up 1 base and J gave up 13 bases; unmatched junction bases: 10. Germline CDR1 is DFQATT and CDR2 is SNEGSKA (reference sequence). The CDR3 length is 13 residues.

Only a few counts were recorded for this clonotype. The chain links TRBV6-1 to TRBJ2-1; D gene unclear. The germline gives CDR1 MNHNS, CDR2 SASEGT. The CDR3 totals 12 residues. V was pared by 0 bases and J by 15 bases, with 12 bases between. The CDR3 DNA reads TGTGCCAGCAGTGAAGCGCTTGGGGTCCGGTTCTTC. Translation: CASSEALGVRFF.

The chain links TRBV20-1 to TRBJ2-7; TRBD1 matches 7 bases. V shed 2 bases, J shed 5 bases, and the junction held 6 bases outside the gene matches. In germline, CDR1 is DFQATT, CDR2 SNEGSKA (reference sequence). The CDR3 extends over 13 amino acids. The CDR3 sequence is CSARNDRDDEQYF. The CDR3 coding sequence is TGCAGTGCTAGAAACGACAGGGATGACGAGCAGTACTTC.